This T cell receptor beta chain originates from a study of cytomegalovirus exposure and HLA in healthy donors. This clone was detected only once. This CDR3 has 14 amino acids. Between the trimmed V and J ends, which lost 5 bases and 6 bases, there was a span of 12 bases. From germline, CDR1 is SGHRS and CDR2 YFSETQ. With 60 Vbeta and 13 Jbeta primers, the PCR was carried out. The method was immunoSEQ multiplex PCR; TCRdb's version includes in-frame clones alone and lacks a portion of them. The repertoire holds over 150,000 clones, 84% seen once, with roughly 5% in the top ten. The chain carries TRBV5-1 and TRBJ1-6; no clear D gene. This clonotype was sampled from a girl aged 10-17 years in good health and CMV-seropositive. Sequenced input: PBMCs. CDR3 in amino acids: CASSREAGNSPLHF. CDR3 bases: TGCGCCAGCAGTCGGGAGGCAGGTAATTCACCCCTCCACTTT.